These 23 T cell receptor beta chains originate from one sample sequenced in a study of sequential checkpoint blockade in melanoma. Only in-frame clones appear in the TCRdb table, and some are missing; sequencing was by immunoSEQ multiplex PCR. The sample consists of about 20,000 clones, about 50% of them appearing once. Treatment reported: randomized to nivolumab then ipilimumab (arm A) or the reverse (arm B). The sequencing used CD8+ T cells sorted from blood (inferred from file names), collected from a patient given nivolumab and ipilimumab in sequence. These receptors came from a human donor with melanoma.

The genes are TRBV21-1 and TRBJ2-7; the table's D call of TRBD2 was not tested on the DNA. TRBV21-1 is a listed pseudogene. The CDR3 length is 18 residues. CDR3 sequence reads: CASSKAAGTSGRIGEQYF. The CDR3, as DNA: TGTGCCAGCAGCAAAGCGGCCGGGACTAGCGGGAGAATAGGCGAGCAGTACTTC.

The chain links TRBV5-5 to TRBJ1-3; 7 bases are a match to TRBD1. This CDR3 spans 15 amino acids. From germline, CDR1 is SGHKS and CDR2 YYEKEE (reference sequence). V shed 4 bases and J 4 bases; nucleotides not matched to a gene: 8. CDR3 residues: CASSPGQLPGNTIYF. CDR3 sequence (DNA): TGTGCCAGCAGCCCGGGACAGCTCCCGGGAAACACCATATATTTT.

About this clone: Other DNA sequences in the sample encode the same CDR3. This chain links TRBV28 with TRBJ2-7; 7 bases agree with TRBD2. V lost 3 bases to trimming and J lost 5 bases; unmatched junction nucleotides: 1. The CDR3 extends over 12 amino acids. Per germline, CDR1 MDHEN and CDR2 SYDVKM. The DNA for the CDR3 is TGTGCCAGCAGTTTTGGGGGGGACGAGCAGTACTTC. Its protein is CASSFGGDEQYF. The entire variable domain, with the rest obtained from reference TRBV28 and TRBJ2-7, is as follows: DVKVTQSSRYLVKRTGEKVFLECVQDMDHENMFWYRQDPGLGLRLIYFSYDVKMKEKGDIPEGYSVSREKKERFSLILESASTNQTSMYLCASSFGGDEQYFGPGTRLTVT.

The chain combines TRBV19 with TRBJ2-5, with a weak D call TRBD2 (7 bases). CDR3 length equals 15 residues. Germline V lookup: CDR1 LNHDA, CDR2 SQIVND (reference sequence). The ends were cut back, 8 bases at V and 5 bases at J, with 21 bases in the middle. CDR3 amino acids: CASAHWGGQGETQYF. The CDR3 region has the DNA TGTGCCAGTGCCCATTGGGGGGGTCAGGGGGAGACCCAGTACTTC.

This clone has just one count. This chain links TRBV6-5 with TRBJ2-2; 7 nucleotides match TRBD2. The germline CDR1 and CDR2 sequences are MNHEY and SVGAGI. CDR3 size: 14 residues. The ends lost 0 bases at V and 6 bases at J; junction bases unmatched: 1. This CDR3 is CASSYSGGAGELFF. The CDR3 coding sequence is TGTGCCAGCAGTTACTCGGGGGGGGCCGGGGAGCTGTTTTTT.

The J gene is TRBJ2-3, the V gene TRBV6-1; 9 bases are shared with TRBD2. Germline V gives CDR1 MNHNS, CDR2 SASEGT. With 4 bases clipped from V and 5 bases from J, the junction kept 10 bases outside the gene matches. The CDR3 sequence is 16 residues long. CDR3 region: CASSVGAGGGGDTQYF. The CDR3 nucleotides read TGTGCCAGCAGTGTTGGAGCGGGAGGTGGGGGAGATACGCAGTATTTT.

The CDR3 here is CASRLQGGGYTGELFF. The DNA for the CDR3 is TGTGCAAGTCGCTTACAGGGCGGGGGATACACCGGGGAGCTGTTTTTT. This chain connects TRBV12-2 to TRBJ2-2; the table assigns TRBD2, which was not confirmed against the DNA. TRBV12-2 has pseudogene status. CDR3 length: 16 residues.

As to this clone: Different DNA sequences within this sample yield the same CDR3. The V gene is TRBV6-4, the J gene TRBJ2-7; TRBD2 matches at 9 bases. The CDR3 spans 13 residues. Germline assignment: CDR1 MRHNA and CDR2 SNTAGT. The J segment lost 7 bases and the V segment lost 0 bases, leaving 1 base of the junction unmatched. The CDR3, as DNA: TGTGCCAGCAGTGACTCAGCGGGGGGTGAGCAGTACTTC. This translates into CASSDSAGGEQYF.

The chain is built from TRBV6-5 and TRBJ1-2; the match to TRBD1 covers 9 bases. V lost 6 bases, J lost 7 bases, and 6 bases stayed unmatched. This CDR3 is 13 amino acids long. The germline V gene has CDR1 MNHEY and CDR2 SVGAGI. The CDR3 reads CASSPGTGTGYTF. Here the CDR3 DNA reads TGTGCCAGCAGCCCCGGGACAGGGACTGGCTACACCTTC.

As to this clone: This CDR3 is also generated by other DNA sequences in the sample. The chain couples TRBV25-1 to TRBJ1-1; 8 bases line up with TRBD1. The CDR3 has 17 residues. J gave up 5 bases and V 3 bases, and 14 bases lay outside the gene matches. Germline CDR1 MGHDK, CDR2 SYGVNS. The CDR3 sequence: CASSERPGGFGRTEAFF. In DNA, the CDR3 is TGTGCCAGCAGTGAGAGGCCAGGGGGCTTCGGGCGGACTGAAGCTTTCTTT.

J is TRBJ2-1 and V is TRBV9, with a tentative D call TRBD2 (6 bases). CDR3 size: 16 residues. Germline CDR1 SGDLS, CDR2 YYNGEE. The germline V and J ends were trimmed by 4 bases and 1 base, with 15 bases remaining between them. CDR3 amino acids: CASSPGTDLSYNEQFF. The CDR3 DNA is TGTGCCAGCAGCCCCGGGACTGATCTATCCTACAATGAGCAGTTCTTC.

This sequence joins TRBV27 and TRBJ1-5; D is possibly TRBD1 (6 bases). The CDR3 sequence is 16 residues long. V shed 3 bases and J shed 4 bases, with 16 bases lying between them. CDR1 and CDR2 from the germline V gene are MNHEY and SMNVEV (reference sequence). This CDR3 is CASSFLGGGGNQPQHF. CDR3 coding DNA: TGTGCCAGCAGTTTCCTGGGGGGCGGGGGTAATCAGCCCCAGCATTTT.

V and J are TRBV5-6 and TRBJ2-6; TRBD2 is a possible D gene (5 bases). The V end lost 4 bases, the J end lost 4 bases, and 9 bases lay between the germline ends. Germline V gene sequence: CDR1 SGHDT, CDR2 YYEEEE. This CDR3 region has 14 residues. This CDR3 is CASSPGVGANVLTF. As DNA, the CDR3 is TGTGCCAGCAGCCCCGGGGTCGGGGCCAACGTCCTGACTTTC.

The V gene is TRBV5-5, the J gene TRBJ2-7; 7 bases agree with TRBD1. The CDR3 extends over 16 amino acids. Losses at the gene ends were 4 bases for V and 2 bases for J; bases not matched to a gene: 12. Germline CDR1 and CDR2: SGHKS and YYEKEE (reference sequence). CDR3 nucleotide sequence: TGTGCCAGCAGCGAAACAGGGGACCCTCTTACCTACGAGCAGTACTTC. Its protein is CASSETGDPLTYEQYF. The entire variable domain, with the rest obtained from reference TRBV5-5 and TRBJ2-7, is as follows: DAGVTQSPTHLIKTRGQQVTLRCSPISGHKSVSWYQQVLGQGPQFIFQYYEKEERGRGNFPDRFSARQFPNYSSELNVNALLLGDSALYLCASSETGDPLTYEQYFGPGTRLTVT.

The V and J genes are TRBV6-5 and TRBJ2-2; 7 bases are shared with TRBD1. V dropped 0 bases and J dropped 4; count of bases not matched to a gene: 5. Germline loops: CDR1 MNHEY, CDR2 SVGAGI. This CDR3 comprises 16 residues. The CDR3 DNA is TGTGCCAGCAGTTACTCCGACAGGGATCCCACCGGGGAGCTGTTTTTT. Residues: CASSYSDRDPTGELFF.

J is TRBJ2-7 and V is TRBV5-3; TRBD1 agrees at 8 bases. TRBV5-3 has ORF status, its function being uncertain. This CDR3 has 14 amino acids. The V gene end was trimmed by 8 bases and the J gene end by 2 bases; junction bases not matched to a gene: 9. CDR3 nucleotide sequence: TGTGCCAGCAGCCAACCGGGACAGGCCTACGAGCAGTACTTC. This codes for CASSQPGQAYEQYF.

This clone was found a few times. This chain uses TRBV30 with TRBJ1-2, with D uncertain. V was cut by 3 bases and J by 1 base, with 3 bases left in between. Germline values: CDR1 GTSNPN, CDR2 SVGIG (reference sequence). CDR3 length: 11 residues. The DNA for the CDR3 is TGTGCCTGGAGCGTTAACTATGGCTACACCTTC. Its protein is CAWSVNYGYTF. Using reference TRBV30 and TRBJ1-2 for the parts outside the CDR3, the full variable domain is SQTIHQWPATLVQPVGSPLSLECTVEGTSNPNLYWYRQAAGRGLQLLFYSVGIGQISSEVPQNLSASRPQDRQFILSSKKLLLSDSGFYLCAWSVNYGYTFGSGTRLTVV.

This clone was picked up one time. The chain couples TRBV4-2 to TRBJ2-1; 9 nucleotides agree with TRBD2. Germline V gives CDR1 LGHNA, CDR2 YNFKEQ. V lost 0 bases to trimming and J lost 5 bases; unmatched junction nucleotides: 8. The CDR3 is 17 residues long. The CDR3 protein is CASSQDGGTSRHNEQFF. Written as DNA, the CDR3 is TGTGCCAGCAGCCAAGATGGCGGGACTAGCCGGCACAATGAGCAGTTCTTC.

This clone occurred a few times. This sequence joins TRBV9 and TRBJ2-1, with D hard to call. Trimming took 3 bases from V and 0 from J, leaving 10 bases between them. CDR3 length: 15 residues. Germline loops: CDR1 SGDLS, CDR2 YYNGEE. CDR3 in amino acids: CASSAFSSSYNEQFF. The CDR3 region has the DNA TGTGCCAGCAGCGCCTTCTCCAGCTCCTACAATGAGCAGTTCTTC.

The V gene is TRBV6-5, the J gene TRBJ2-1; the match to TRBD1 covers 8 bases. Germline CDR1 reads MNHEY; CDR2 reads SVGAGI. The junction had 10 bases not matched to a gene; V was cut back by 8 bases and J by 4 bases. This CDR3 is built from 15 residues. CDR3 loop: CASARGHLGYNEQFF. The CDR3 DNA follows: TGTGCCAGCGCCAGGGGGCATCTGGGGTACAATGAGCAGTTCTTC.

The gene calls are TRBV30 and TRBJ2-7, with 9 bases matching TRBD1. Germline V gene lookup returns CDR1 GTSNPN and CDR2 SVGIG (reference sequence). The V and J ends lost 1 base and 12 bases, in that order; junction bases with no gene match: 4. The CDR3 contains 11 residues. The CDR3 region is CAWSEEGQGYF. The CDR3 DNA is TGTGCCTGGAGTGAAGAGGGACAGGGGTACTTC.

The chain joins TRBV4-1 to TRBJ1-2; 10 bases match TRBD1. CDR3 length: 14 amino acids. The junction had 6 bases not matched to a gene; V was cut back by 6 bases and J by 5 bases. Germline V CDR1 and CDR2: MGHRA, YSYEKL. The CDR3 loop reads CASRVGTGDYGYTF. The CDR3, as DNA: TGCGCCAGCAGGGTGGGGACAGGGGATTATGGCTACACCTTC.

This clone has a handful of counts. The V call is TRBV9, the J call TRBJ1-4, with 9 bases identical to TRBD1. The CDR3 has 17 residues. CDR1 is SGDLS, CDR2 YYNGEE, per germline. The V gene end was trimmed by 4 bases and the J gene end by 5 bases; junction bases not matched to a gene: 12. CDR3 bases: TGTGCCAGCAGCCCGACAGGGGGTGTCGATTGGAATGAAAAACTGTTTTTT. It translates to CASSPTGGVDWNEKLFF.